This paragraph reports one T cell receptor beta chain. Its antigen is not known. The donors were part of the approximately 120-subject validation cohort, which stood apart from the roughly 730-subject first cohort. These data are taken from a study of cytomegalovirus exposure and HLA in healthy donors. As for the study in general: The same platform as the 650 to 700 first-cohort repertoires was used for the 120 validation repertoires, a later analysis reported. Study-level results: In the roughly 120 validation repertoires, a later analysis found that first-cohort TCR clusters tended to co-occur.

Between the trimmed V and J ends, which lost 3 bases and 2 bases, there was a span of 11 bases. Germline-derived CDR1 and CDR2 are SGHTA and FQGNSA. This CDR3 spans 15 amino acids. Profiled with immunoSEQ multiplex PCR; TCRdb holds only in-frame clones, not every one. The repertoire consists of 150,000 to 200,000 clones, with roughly 83% occurring once and the leading ten covering about 1.6%. Specimen: PBMCs. The V call is TRBV7-2, the J call TRBJ1-3; weak D call: TRBD1 (6 bases). This receptor was identified in a woman aged 18 to 35 in good health and CMV-seronegative. The CDR3 DNA reads TGTGCCAGCAGCTTCCAAGAGGGGGCTGGAAACACCATATATTTT. This encodes CASSFQEGAGNTIYF.